This T cell receptor (beta chain) stems from a study of naive and memory T cell subsets. Points from the study as a whole: No ground truth validated the naive and memory repertoire findings. The power law exponent of TCR abundance differed between naive and memory cells.

The beta constant-region primer was an equimolar mix of two oligonucleotides covering TRBC1 and TRBC2. A 12-nucleotide UMI and the SP2 primer were added to the cDNA 3' end by oligonucleotide ligation. TCRdb reprocessed the UMI-ligation and nested PCR reads with MiXCR, giving one entry per CDR3 protein. The repertoire consists of under 150,000 distinct CDR3 sequences, with approximately 17% occurring once and the leading ten covering about 0.15%. On this clonotype itself: Its antigen is not known.

The CDR3 runs 15 residues. After removal of 3 bases from V and 10 bases from J, the junction contained 12 bases not matched to a gene. Germline V gene data show CDR1 as ENHRY and CDR2 as SYGVKD. After the first PCR, alpha and beta chain libraries were processed separately. The TCR originated in a human donor in good health. This rearrangement joins TRBV10-3 to TRBJ2-1; 7 bases match TRBD2. Sequencing input: naive CD4+ T cells from blood. In nucleotides, the CDR3 is TGTGCCATCAGTGAACAGAGGCGGGAGAGGGTGGAGCAGTTCTTC. Residues: CAISEQRRERVEQFF.